This T cell receptor (beta chain) comes out of a study of OX40 agonist ivuxolimab in advanced cancers. Across the whole study: Patients received ivuxolimab, an agonistic anti-OX40 (CD134) antibody.

To note about this clone: The target antigen is unknown.

Germline loops: CDR1 SGHTA, CDR2 FQGNSA. The germline V and J ends were trimmed by 8 bases and 5 bases, with 9 bases remaining between them. This CDR3 has 11 amino acids. Study results and limitations: CD8+ T cells were the subset that, on average, had more expanded clones than CD4+.

Here immunoSEQ multiplex PCR was the method, and the copy in TCRdb shows in-frame clones only, minus some. The data contain 35,000 to 40,000 clones, approximately 86% of them singletons. The V gene is TRBV7-2, the J gene TRBJ2-5; D may be TRBD2 (5 bases). This material consisted of CD4+ or CD8+ T cells sorted from blood, taken in a trial of the OX40 agonist ivuxolimab. This TCR derives from an adult with an advanced solid tumor such as melanoma, head and neck, liver or kidney cancer. CDR3 DNA: TGTGCCAGCGGTACGGGGGAGACCCAGTACTTC. This sequence encodes CASGTGETQYF.